This TCR beta chain is from a study of T cell changes during pregnancy in multiple sclerosis (dated by TCRdb to the late 2010s). For the wider study: Changes in the T cell repertoire over the course of pregnancy were examined in this study in women with multiple sclerosis.

From its cysteine to its phenylalanine, the CDR3 spans 17 amino acids. CDR3 DNA only is kept here, 51 bases in frame from base 1. CDR1 and CDR2 are read off the germline V gene (reference sequence) as SGHAT and FQDESV. Trimming takes 1 base off V and 5 bases off J; junction bases not matched to a gene: 13. In its sample, this clone was seen a few times. Its antigen is unknown. No base qualities exist here, and no much larger clone lies one base off it. Library creation used the immunoSEQ multiplex PCR assay. TCRdb provides this immuneACCESS table in a form limited to in-frame rearrangements. Some clones are lacking; in checked studies, under half of them reflect an unresolved V gene, and why the rest are absent is not known. The sample includes around 100,000 clones, with about nine tenths observed a single time. The ten largest clones add up to 2.5% to 3.5% of the sample.

This specimen consisted of peripheral blood, obtained in the second trimester of pregnancy. The sequence links TRBV11-1 to TRBJ2-5, with 7 junctional bases fitting TRBD2. The sequence came from a female donor with multiple sclerosis, enrolled in a pregnancy study. The sequence in DNA is TGTGCCAGCAGCTTAGAAACAGGCGGGGGTGGTTTCGAGACCCAGTACTTC. Translated, this is CASSLETGGGGFETQYF.